What follows are 13 T cell receptor beta chains derived from one specimen sequenced in a study of cytomegalovirus exposure and HLA in healthy donors. The PCR had 60 Vbeta and 13 Jbeta primers. Profiled with immunoSEQ multiplex PCR; TCRdb holds only in-frame clones, not every one. Here the sample spans 150,000 to 180,000 clones, roughly 79% being singletons. The sequencing sample was made of PBMCs. Receptor source: a man aged 18 to 30 in good health and CMV-seronegative.

V usage is TRBV9 and J usage is TRBJ1-1, with D uncertain. CDR3 size: 13 residues. Trimming shortened V by 0 bases and J by 5 bases, and 8 bases separated the two germline ends. Germline V gene lookup returns CDR1 SGDLS and CDR2 YYNGEE. CDR3 in amino acids: CASSVAASTEAFF. The CDR3 bases are TGTGCCAGCAGCGTAGCCGCGAGTACTGAAGCTTTCTTT.

Remarks on this clone: At one end, the junction sequence differs from germline, possibly due to a read error. This chain uses TRBV25-1 with TRBJ1-1; a possible D gene is TRBD1 (5 bases). Germline V gene data show CDR1 as MGHDK and CDR2 as SYGVNS. The CDR3 runs to 14 residues. The CDR3 here is CTSREGGSGTEAFF. Written as DNA, the CDR3 is TGTACCAGCAGGGAGGGAGGGTCAGGCACTGAAGCTTTCTTT.

V is TRBV11-2 and J is TRBJ1-1; 8 nucleotides align to TRBD1. The CDR3 totals 14 residues. V lost 4 bases, J lost 5 bases, and 6 bases stayed unmatched. CDR1 and CDR2 from the germline V gene are SGHAT and FQNNGV. The CDR3 reads CASSSGDRRTEAFF. The DNA of the CDR3 is TGTGCCAGCAGCTCTGGGGACAGGCGGACTGAAGCTTTCTTT.

The rearrangement links TRBV11-2 to TRBJ2-6; unclear D gene. Trimming stripped 4 bases from V and 4 bases from J, with 8 bases between. This CDR3 spans 14 amino acids. Germline V lookup: CDR1 SGHAT, CDR2 FQNNGV. The CDR3 region has the DNA TGTGCCAGCAGCTCCGTTCGGGGGGCCAACGTCCTGACTTTC. Residues: CASSSVRGANVLTF.

The rearrangement links TRBV7-6 to TRBJ2-3; weak D call: TRBD1 (5 bases). V was cut by 3 bases and J by 6 bases, with 10 bases left in between. The CDR3 runs to 13 residues. Germline V gives CDR1 SGHVS, CDR2 FNYEAQ. In nucleotides, the CDR3 is TGTGCCAGCAGCTTCAGGGTTCTGGATACGCAGTATTTT. Encoded protein: CASSFRVLDTQYF.

This chain uses TRBV2 with TRBJ2-5, with D possibly being TRBD2 (6 bases). Germline assignment: CDR1 SNHLY and CDR2 FYNNEI. V was trimmed by 0 bases and J by 2 bases, leaving 10 bases between them. This CDR3 has 15 amino acids. The chain's CDR3 is CASSEATGGQETQYF. The CDR3 region has the DNA TGTGCCAGCAGTGAAGCGACCGGGGGACAAGAGACCCAGTACTTC.

The chain has TRBV29-1 and TRBJ1-2, with D tentatively TRBD1 (5 bases). The germline V gene has CDR1 SQVTM and CDR2 ANQGSEA. The CDR3 sequence is 15 residues long. V lost 5 bases to trimming and J lost 2 bases, with 18 bases between them. CDR3 DNA sequence: TGCAGCGTTCTCCCAGGCGACAGTCCCAACTATGGCTACACCTTC. It specifies CSVLPGDSPNYGYTF. Full variable domain (missing parts from reference TRBV29-1 and TRBJ1-2): SAVISQKPSRDICQRGTSLTIQCQVDSQVTMMFWYRQQPGQSLTLIATANQGSEATYESGFVIDKFPISRPNLTFSTLTVSNMSPEDSSIYLCSVLPGDSPNYGYTFGSGTRLTVV.

The gene calls are TRBV12-2 and TRBJ2-7; no check of the table's D call, TRBD2, against the DNA was made. TRBV12-2 is labeled a pseudogene. CDR3 length: 15 residues. The CDR3 spells CASRLAPSGVYEQYV. The CDR3 nucleotides are TGTGCAAGTCGCTTAGCGCCGAGCGGCGTCTACGAGCAGTACGTC.

This chain links TRBV15 with TRBJ2-2; no reliable D call. This CDR3 region has 14 residues. V dropped 5 bases and J dropped 4 bases, with 11 bases sitting between them. CDR1 is LNHNV and CDR2 is YYDKDF in the germline V gene (reference sequence). CDR3 nucleotide sequence: TGTGCCACCAGCCCCCCTGGAGTCACCGGGGAGCTGTTTTTT. Protein sequence: CATSPPGVTGELFF.

This clone came up once. The chain uses TRBV6-1 and TRBJ1-5, with 8 bases lining up with TRBD1. V lost 6 bases and J lost 6; bases outside the gene matches: 10. The CDR3 has 15 amino acids. Germline lookup yields CDR1 MNHNS and CDR2 SASEGT. Here the CDR3 DNA reads TGTGCCAGCAGGTTTTGGCAGGGGGCCTCTCAGCCCCAGCATTTT. Amino acid sequence: CASRFWQGASQPQHF.

The chain recombines TRBV5-1 with TRBJ2-7, with D unclear. The CDR3 totals 14 residues. Germline loops: CDR1 SGHRS, CDR2 YFSETQ. The V gene lost 0 bases and the J gene lost 5 bases, with 12 bases spanning the gap. The CDR3 protein is CASSLVELSHEQYF. CDR3 DNA: TGCGCCAGCAGCTTGGTGGAGTTATCTCACGAGCAGTACTTC.

This sequence joins TRBV27 and TRBJ1-2, with 11 nucleotides matching TRBD1. Trimming at V came to 5 bases and at J to 0 bases, leaving 5 bases not matched to a gene. Per the germline V gene, CDR1 is MNHEY and CDR2 is SMNVEV (reference sequence). CDR3 length: 16 residues. For the CDR3, the DNA is TGTGCCAGCAGTAAAGGGACAGGGGGATCTAACTATGGCTACACCTTC. It specifies CASSKGTGGSNYGYTF.

In its sample, this clone was seen a few times. The J gene is TRBJ2-1, the V gene TRBV29-1, with 8 bases aligning to TRBD1. In germline, CDR1 is SQVTM, CDR2 ANQGSEA. There are 14 residues in the CDR3. V shed 0 bases, J shed 3 bases, and the junction held 1 base outside the gene matches. This chain's CDR3 is CSVEDGTGYNEQFF. The CDR3 DNA sequence: TGCAGCGTTGAAGACGGGACAGGCTACAATGAGCAGTTCTTC.